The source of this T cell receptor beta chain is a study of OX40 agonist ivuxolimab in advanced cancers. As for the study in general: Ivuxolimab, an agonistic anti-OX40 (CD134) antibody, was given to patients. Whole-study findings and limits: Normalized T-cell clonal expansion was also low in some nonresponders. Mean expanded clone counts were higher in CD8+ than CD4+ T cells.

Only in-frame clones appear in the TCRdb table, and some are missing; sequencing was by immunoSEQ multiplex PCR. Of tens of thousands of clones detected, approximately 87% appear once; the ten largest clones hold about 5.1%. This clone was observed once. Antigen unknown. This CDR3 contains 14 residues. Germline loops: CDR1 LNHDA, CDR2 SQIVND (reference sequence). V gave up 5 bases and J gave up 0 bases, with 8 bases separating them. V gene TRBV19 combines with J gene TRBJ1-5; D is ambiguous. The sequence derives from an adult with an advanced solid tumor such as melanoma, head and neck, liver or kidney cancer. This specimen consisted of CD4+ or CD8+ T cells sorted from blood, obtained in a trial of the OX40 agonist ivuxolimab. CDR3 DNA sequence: TGTGCCAGTAGTCCAGGTCATAGCAATCAGCCCCAGCATTTT. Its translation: CASSPGHSNQPQHF.